Below, 23 T cell receptor beta chains from the same sample are listed, as sequenced in a study of T cells in Graves' hyperthyroidism and ophthalmopathy. RNA transcripts served as the template for amplifying TCR beta CDR3 regions. With the HTBI primer set, the TCR CDR3 went through a first round of RT-PCR. In TCRdb, the multiplex PCR reads were re-called with MiXCR into one record per CDR3 protein. The sample contains hundreds of thousands of distinct CDR3 sequences, nearly 20% of which appear only once. Sequences were obtained from blood. The receptors were sampled from a man aged 40-49 years with Graves' ophthalmopathy.

This clonotype was seen more than once but under ten times. The chain is built from TRBV12-3 or TRBV12-4 and TRBJ1-2, with D perhaps TRBD1 (5 bases). Between the trimmed V and J ends, which lost 2 bases and 4 bases, there was a span of 17 bases. The CDR3 totals 16 residues. CDR3 in DNA: TGTGCCAGCAGTTTACTTACGGGACGGCCAAGCTATGGCTACACCTTC. Translating it yields CASSLLTGRPSYGYTF.

This clonotype showed up many times. This sequence joins TRBV7-9 and TRBJ2-2; 7 bases map to TRBD1. This CDR3 is 15 amino acids long. Germline V gene lookup returns CDR1 SEHNR and CDR2 FQNEAQ (reference sequence). The V segment lost 1 base and the J segment 1 base; nucleotides outside the gene matches: 0. The CDR3: CASSLGTGNTGELFF. CDR3 nucleotides: TGTGCCAGCAGCTTAGGGACAGGGAACACCGGGGAGCTGTTTTTT.

The table lists this clonotype with a few counts. This rearrangement joins TRBV29-1 to TRBJ2-1; D may correspond to TRBD1 or TRBD2 (5 bases each). This CDR3 is built from 15 residues. CDR1 is SQVTM, CDR2 ANQGSEA, per germline. V gave up 5 bases and J gave up 0 bases, with 14 bases separating them. The CDR3 loop is CSVRRDVSSYNEQFF. CDR3 bases: TGCAGCGTTCGCCGGGACGTCAGCTCCTACAATGAGCAGTTCTTC.

This clonotype was counted only a few times. The J gene is TRBJ1-4, the V gene TRBV6-1; 7 bases map to TRBD1. CDR1 and CDR2 (germline): MNHNS, SASEGT. Trimming cost V 2 bases and J 4 bases; bases outside gene matches: 7. This CDR3 has 16 amino acids. The CDR3 loop reads CASSESRDRYNEKLFF. CDR3 DNA sequence: TGTGCCAGCAGTGAATCCCGGGACAGATATAATGAAAAACTGTTTTTT.

The table lists this clonotype with a count of one. The chain is built from TRBV29-1 and TRBJ2-5, with D possibly matching TRBD2 (5 bases). V shed 4 bases and J shed 3 bases, with 9 bases lying between them. Germline CDR1 reads SQVTM; CDR2 reads ANQGSEA. This CDR3 comprises 12 residues. CDR3 residues: CSVVREKETQYF. DNA of the CDR3: TGCAGCGTTGTAAGGGAGAAAGAGACCCAGTACTTC.

The chain is built from TRBV20-1 and TRBJ2-2; D possibly corresponds to TRBD1 (6 bases). Germline V gene lookup returns CDR1 DFQATT and CDR2 SNEGSKA (reference sequence). V gave up 0 bases and J gave up 4 bases, with 18 bases separating them. CDR3 length: 17 amino acids. The CDR3 here is CSARDYRDPPTTGELFF. CDR3 sequence (DNA): TGCAGTGCTAGAGATTACAGGGATCCCCCAACCACCGGGGAGCTGTTTTTT.

The CDR3 sequence: CASSEGSNQPQHF. CDR3 nucleotides: TGTGCCAGCAGTGAGGGGAGCAATCAGCCCCAGCATTTT. The chain employs TRBV12-3 or TRBV12-4 and TRBJ1-5; a possible D gene is TRBD1 (5 bases). The CDR3 has 13 amino acids. Deletions cut 5 bases from V and 1 base from J, with 6 bases between.

The chain has TRBV15 and TRBJ2-1; D is unclear. This CDR3 region has 17 residues. CDR1 and CDR2 from the germline V gene are LNHNV and YYDKDF (reference sequence). Trimming removed 1 base from V and 7 bases from J, with 20 bases in between. The CDR3 sequence is CATSRVEIYALRNEQFF. The DNA of the CDR3 is TGTGCCACCAGCAGAGTCGAGATCTACGCGCTACGGAATGAGCAGTTCTTC.

This chain links TRBV10-3 with TRBJ2-3, with D hard to call. Trimming left V 4 bases short and J 0 bases short, with 2 bases between. CDR3 length equals 12 residues. Per germline, CDR1 ENHRY and CDR2 SYGVKD. The CDR3 here is CAISASTDTQYF. In DNA form, the CDR3 reads TGTGCCATCAGTGCCAGCACAGATACGCAGTATTTT.

The CDR3, as DNA: TGTGCCAGCAGCGTAGACTCCGGGACACGCTATGGCTACACCTTC. It is translated as CASSVDSGTRYGYTF. This chain uses TRBV9 with TRBJ1-2; perhaps TRBD1 as D (6 bases). Germline CDR1 SGDLS, CDR2 YYNGEE. This CDR3 spans 15 amino acids. V was pared by 0 bases and J by 4 bases, with 13 bases between. The full variable domain, its missing parts supplied by reference TRBV9 and TRBJ1-2, is DSGVTQTPKHLITATGQRVTLRCSPRSGDLSVYWYQQSLDQGLQFLIQYYNGEERAKGNILERFSAQQFPDLHSELNLSSLELGDSALYFCASSVDSGTRYGYTFGSGTRLTVV.

This clonotype was observed many times. This sequence joins TRBV7-9 and TRBJ1-1, with D possibly matching TRBD1 (6 bases). V shed 1 base and J shed 1 base, with 7 bases lying between them. The CDR3 totals 14 residues. The V gene's germline CDR1 is SEHNR and CDR2 FQNEAQ (reference sequence). In DNA form, the CDR3 reads TGTGCCAGCAGCTTAGGGACAGAGAACACTGAAGCTTTCTTT. This gives the protein CASSLGTENTEAFF.

This clonotype was seen ten or more times. The chain recombines TRBV20-1 with TRBJ2-3; no clear D. V gave up 1 base and J gave up 6 bases, with 8 bases separating them. The CDR3 length is 12 residues. The germline V gene encodes CDR1 DFQATT and CDR2 SNEGSKA (reference sequence). The CDR3 DNA sequence: TGCAGTGCTAGAGGACCTACCGATACGCAGTATTTT. It encodes CSARGPTDTQYF.

V usage is TRBV5-1 and J usage is TRBJ2-3; the D gene is possibly TRBD2 (9 bases). CDR3 size: 16 residues. V lost 4 bases, J lost 5 bases, and 20 bases lay in between. Looked up from germline, CDR1 is SGHRS and CDR2 is YFSETQ. DNA of the CDR3: TGCGCCAGCAGCCCTAGCGGGACTGGGACAGGAGATACGCAGTATTTT. Translating it yields CASSPSGTGTGDTQYF.

The V call is TRBV27, the J call TRBJ2-3, with D tentatively TRBD2 (6 bases). The germline CDR1 and CDR2 sequences are MNHEY and SMNVEV (reference sequence). Trimming shortened V by 4 bases and J by 5 bases, and 13 bases separated the two germline ends. The CDR3 is 14 residues long. CDR3 sequence: CASSSRDRLDTQYF. The CDR3 DNA reads TGTGCCAGCAGTTCGCGGGACCGCTTAGATACGCAGTATTTT.

This clonotype was observed a handful of times. This sequence joins TRBV11-3 and TRBJ2-7; D remains unclear. Germline V gives CDR1 SGHNT, CDR2 YENEEA. The V and J ends lost 3 bases and 6 bases respectively, with 6 bases between them. The CDR3 covers 11 residues. CDR3 region: CASSLQVEQYF. CDR3 DNA: TGTGCCAGCAGCTTGCAGGTCGAGCAGTACTTC.

The genes are TRBV10-3 and TRBJ2-7; D possibly corresponds to TRBD2 (6 bases). Trimming removed 9 bases from V and 4 bases from J, with 13 bases in between. This CDR3 is 12 amino acids long. CDR1 and CDR2 (germline): ENHRY, SYGVKD. The CDR3 here is CAIRDSAYEQYF. The CDR3, as DNA: TGTGCCATACGGGACTCGGCGTACGAGCAGTACTTC.

There are many counts of this clonotype. The chain couples TRBV11-1 to TRBJ2-5; D not resolved. From germline, CDR1 is SGHAT and CDR2 FQDESV (reference sequence). This CDR3 spans 15 amino acids. Trimming pared 3 bases from V and 0 bases from J, leaving 11 bases between. As DNA, the CDR3 is TGTGCCAGCAGCTTTGGTTTGCAGAACCAAGAGACCCAGTACTTC. Its translation is CASSFGLQNQETQYF.

The chain has TRBV7-9 and TRBJ1-2; 8 bases line up with TRBD1. The germline V gene encodes CDR1 SEHNR and CDR2 FQNEAQ (reference sequence). Trimming cost V 5 bases and J 7 bases; bases outside gene matches: 15. The CDR3 has 16 residues. CDR3 sequence reads: CASSRAAQDRVFGYTF. CDR3 in DNA: TGTGCCAGCAGCCGGGCGGCCCAGGACAGGGTCTTTGGCTACACCTTC. Drawing the rest from reference TRBV7-9 and TRBJ1-2, the complete variable domain is DTGVSQNPRHKITKRGQNVTFRCDPISEHNRLYWYRQTLGQGPEFLTYFQNEAQLEKSRLLSDRFSAERPKGSFSTLEIQRTEQGDSAMYLCASSRAAQDRVFGYTFGSGTRLTVV.

V usage is TRBV7-9 and J usage is TRBJ2-2; no firm D call. Germline CDR1 reads SEHNR; CDR2 reads FQNEAQ (reference sequence). V was shortened by 6 bases and J by 0 bases, with 14 bases between the two germline ends. The CDR3 totals 16 residues. CDR3 amino acids: CASRPRGAANTGELFF. In DNA, the CDR3 is TGTGCCAGCAGGCCTCGTGGCGCCGCGAACACCGGGGAGCTGTTTTTT.

In the case of this clonotype: This could be a read error, since a much larger clone is one nucleotide away. The V gene is TRBV28, the J gene TRBJ2-3, with 13 bases that match TRBD2. The CDR3 runs to 17 residues. Germline values: CDR1 MDHEN, CDR2 SYDVKM. V shed 4 bases and J 8 bases; nucleotides not matched to a gene: 12. The CDR3 nucleotides read TGTGCCAGCAGTTCTCCGGGACTAGCGGGATATGGAGGTACGCAGTATTTT. Translation: CASSSPGLAGYGGTQYF.

At least ten counts were recorded for this clonotype. CDR3 in DNA: TGTGCCAGCAGTTTACCTACTAGCGCCTCCCAAGAGACCCAGTACTTC. Amino acids: CASSLPTSASQETQYF. J is TRBJ2-5 and V is TRBV12-3 or TRBV12-4; 7 nucleotides match TRBD2. V was pared by 2 bases and J by 1 base, with 7 bases of the junction left unmatched. The CDR3 is 16 residues long.

The chain has TRBV7-9 and TRBJ1-4; D is unclear. The CDR3 is 14 residues long. The germline V gene encodes CDR1 SEHNR and CDR2 FQNEAQ (reference sequence). Trimming took off 2 bases at V and 6 bases at J, with 10 bases between the two ends. In nucleotides, the CDR3 is TGTGCCAGCAGCTTACGCCAGAACCATGAAAAACTGTTTTTT. As protein: CASSLRQNHEKLFF.

The rearrangement uses TRBV10-3 and TRBJ2-3; the match to TRBD1 covers 8 bases. The germline V gene encodes CDR1 ENHRY and CDR2 SYGVKD. The CDR3 runs to 13 residues. V gave up 8 bases and J gave up 4 bases; unmatched junction bases: 5. The CDR3: CAIATGVADTQYF. The CDR3 region has the DNA TGTGCCATCGCGACAGGGGTCGCAGATACGCAGTATTTT.